This is a list of T cell receptor beta chains from one sample in a study of blood T cells in healthy people across ages. TCRdb reanalysed the 5' RACE reads using MiXCR and keeps one entry per CDR3 protein. The sample comprises roughly 1.5 million distinct CDR3 sequences, approximately 42% of which are singletons, and roughly 3.7% rests with the top ten. The sample taken for sequencing was blood. The receptors come from a young woman in good health. Both conserved end residues are part of each CDR3. Fields, in order: D gene, J gene, V gene, clone size, CDR3 protein, CDR3 DNA. The D gene is left open where the match is weak. For some rows the clone size is stated as once, few or many, or as a class when expanded; others skip it.

>-|TRBJ2-7|TRBV10-3|-
CAISESSSYEQYF
TGTGCCATCAGTGAGTCGTCTTCCTACGAGCAGTACTTC
>-|TRBJ2-7|TRBV18|-
CARSNRDNGNYEQYF
TGTGCCAGGTCAAACCGGGACAATGGGAACTACGAGCAGTACTTC
>TRBD2|TRBJ2-3|TRBV9|-
CASSVETQTSGGALQYF
TGTGCCAGCAGCGTAGAGACCCAGACTAGCGGGGGGGCCCTTCAGTATTTT
>-|TRBJ2-5|TRBV4-2|once
CASSQQRRGQETQYF
TGTGCCAGCAGCCAACAACGCCGGGGGCAAGAGACCCAGTACTTC
>TRBD1|TRBJ2-4|TRBV24-1|few
CATSDSGTGRIQYF
TGTGCCACCAGTGATTCCGGGACAGGGAGAATTCAGTACTTC
>-|TRBJ2-1|TRBV2|-
CASSERMWGVSYNEQFF
TGTGCCAGCAGTGAAAGGATGTGGGGCGTCTCCTACAATGAGCAGTTCTTC
>-|TRBJ1-1|TRBV2|-
CASRHRLGQGRMNTEAFF
TGTGCCAGCAGACACCGCCTAGGGCAGGGGCGGATGAACACTGAAGCTTTCTTT
>-|TRBJ2-5|TRBV10-3|few
CAISDRSRETQYF
TGTGCCATCAGTGATCGATCCCGAGAGACCCAGTACTTC
>-|TRBJ2-1|TRBV7-2|-
CASSVNLGGNEQFF
TGTGCCAGCAGCGTAAACCTAGGGGGCAATGAGCAGTTCTTC
>-|TRBJ2-5|TRBV29-1|few
CSARLRQPKETQYF
TGCAGCGCTCGTCTGCGACAGCCCAAAGAGACCCAGTACTTC
>-|TRBJ2-3|TRBV7-6|few
CASSQNPLTRVTQYF
TGTGCCAGCAGCCAGAACCCCCTTACGCGGGTTACGCAGTATTTT
>-|TRBJ2-1|TRBV12-3/TRBV12-4|few
CASIVSRYSYNEQFF
TGTGCCAGCATCGTGTCCAGATACTCCTACAATGAGCAGTTCTTC
>-|TRBJ2-1|TRBV27|-
CASTGLPGTNKQFF
TGTGCCAGTACGGGGCTCCCAGGAACCAATAAGCAGTTCTTC
>TRBD2|TRBJ2-7|TRBV28|few
CATSGGLATYEQYF
TGTGCCACTTCTGGGGGACTAGCCACCTACGAGCAGTACTTC
>-|TRBJ2-1|TRBV28|-
CASSFQGIGFF
TGTGCCAGCAGTTTCCAGGGGATCGGGTTCTTC
>-|TRBJ1-2|TRBV20-1|-
CRALSGKGHRSYGYTF
TGCAGGGCCCTCTCCGGAAAGGGCCATCGATCCTATGGCTACACCTTC